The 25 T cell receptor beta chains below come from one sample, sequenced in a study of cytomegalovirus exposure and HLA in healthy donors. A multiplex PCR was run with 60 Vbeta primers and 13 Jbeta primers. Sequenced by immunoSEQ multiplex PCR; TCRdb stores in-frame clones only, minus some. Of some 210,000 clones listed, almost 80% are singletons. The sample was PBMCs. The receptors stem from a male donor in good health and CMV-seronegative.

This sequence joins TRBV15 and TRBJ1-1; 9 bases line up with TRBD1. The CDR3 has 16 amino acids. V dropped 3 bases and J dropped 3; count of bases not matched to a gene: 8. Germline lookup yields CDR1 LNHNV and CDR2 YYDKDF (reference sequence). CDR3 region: CATSSNRDRAYTEAFF. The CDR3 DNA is TGTGCCACCAGCAGCAACCGGGACAGGGCTTACACTGAAGCTTTCTTT. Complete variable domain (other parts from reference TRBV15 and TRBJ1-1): DAMVIQNPRYQVTQFGKPVTLSCSQTLNHNVMYWYQQKSSQAPKLLFHYYDKDFNNEADTPDNFQSRRPNTSFCFLDIRSPGLGDTAMYLCATSSNRDRAYTEAFFGQGTRLTVV.

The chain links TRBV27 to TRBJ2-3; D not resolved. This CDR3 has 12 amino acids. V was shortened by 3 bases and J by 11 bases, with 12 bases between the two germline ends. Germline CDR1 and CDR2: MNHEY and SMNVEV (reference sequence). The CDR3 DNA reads TGTGCCAGCAGTTTTAGACAAGGTCTGCAGTATTTT. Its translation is CASSFRQGLQYF.

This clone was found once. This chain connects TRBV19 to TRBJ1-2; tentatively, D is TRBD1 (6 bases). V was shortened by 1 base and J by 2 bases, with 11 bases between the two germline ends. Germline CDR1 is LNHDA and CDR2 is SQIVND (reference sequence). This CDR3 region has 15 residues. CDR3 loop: CASSIGAGANYGYTF. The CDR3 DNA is TGTGCCAGTAGTATAGGTGCGGGGGCCAACTATGGCTACACCTTC.

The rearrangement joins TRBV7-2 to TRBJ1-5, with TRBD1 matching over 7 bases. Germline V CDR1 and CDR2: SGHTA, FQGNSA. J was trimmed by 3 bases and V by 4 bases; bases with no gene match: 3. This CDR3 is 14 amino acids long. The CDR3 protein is CASSSQGNNQPQHF. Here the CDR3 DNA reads TGTGCCAGCAGCTCACAGGGGAACAATCAGCCCCAGCATTTT.

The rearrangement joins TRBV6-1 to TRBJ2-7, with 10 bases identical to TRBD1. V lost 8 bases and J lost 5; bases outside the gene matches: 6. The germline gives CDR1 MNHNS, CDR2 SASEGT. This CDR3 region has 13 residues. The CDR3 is CASRDRGSNEQYF. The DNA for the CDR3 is TGTGCCAGCCGGGACAGGGGTAGTAACGAGCAGTACTTC.

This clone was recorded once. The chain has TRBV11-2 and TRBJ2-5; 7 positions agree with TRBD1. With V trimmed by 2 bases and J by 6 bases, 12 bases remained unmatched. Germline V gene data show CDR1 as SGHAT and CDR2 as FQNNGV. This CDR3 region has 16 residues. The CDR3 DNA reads TGTGCCAGCAGCTTAAGCCCGGACAGGTCATCGAAGACCCAGTACTTC. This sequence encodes CASSLSPDRSSKTQYF.

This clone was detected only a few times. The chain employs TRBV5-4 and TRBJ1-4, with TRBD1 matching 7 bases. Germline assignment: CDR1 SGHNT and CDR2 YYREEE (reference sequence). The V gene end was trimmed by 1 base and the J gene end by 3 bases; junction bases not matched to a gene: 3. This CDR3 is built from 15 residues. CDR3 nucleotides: TGTGCCAGCAGCTTGCTCAGGGGGGCTAATGAAAAACTGTTTTTT. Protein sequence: CASSLLRGANEKLFF.

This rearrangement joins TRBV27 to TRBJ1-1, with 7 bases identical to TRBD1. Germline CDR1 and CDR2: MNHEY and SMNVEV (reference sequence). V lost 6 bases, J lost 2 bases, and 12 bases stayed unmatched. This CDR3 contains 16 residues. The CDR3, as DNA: TGTGCCAGCAGCCAATTCGGACAGGTTGGCAACACTGAAGCTTTCTTT. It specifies CASSQFGQVGNTEAFF.

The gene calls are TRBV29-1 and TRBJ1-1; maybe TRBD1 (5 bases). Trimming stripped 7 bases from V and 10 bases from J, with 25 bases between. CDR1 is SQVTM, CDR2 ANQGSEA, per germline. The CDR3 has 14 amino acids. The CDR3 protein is CSAERSRAGRGAFF. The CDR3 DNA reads TGCAGCGCCGAACGGTCACGGGCAGGGCGGGGAGCTTTCTTT.

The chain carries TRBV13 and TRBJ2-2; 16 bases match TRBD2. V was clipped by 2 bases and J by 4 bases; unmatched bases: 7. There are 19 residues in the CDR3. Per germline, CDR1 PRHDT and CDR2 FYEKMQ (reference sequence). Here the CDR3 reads CASSLWGLAGGPGTGELFF. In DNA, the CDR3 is TGTGCCAGCAGCTTATGGGGACTAGCGGGAGGGCCCGGCACCGGGGAGCTGTTTTTT.

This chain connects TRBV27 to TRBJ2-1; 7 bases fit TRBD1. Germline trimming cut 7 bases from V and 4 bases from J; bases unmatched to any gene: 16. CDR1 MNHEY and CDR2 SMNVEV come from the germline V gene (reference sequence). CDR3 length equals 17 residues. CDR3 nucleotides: TGTGCCAGCACCAACTATCGGGACAGTATGAGGTACAATGAGCAGTTCTTC. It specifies CASTNYRDSMRYNEQFF.

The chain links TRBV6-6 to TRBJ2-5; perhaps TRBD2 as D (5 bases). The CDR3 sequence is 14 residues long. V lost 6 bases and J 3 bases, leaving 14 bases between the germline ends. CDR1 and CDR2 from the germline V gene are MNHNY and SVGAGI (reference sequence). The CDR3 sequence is CASRGAHREETQYF. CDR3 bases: TGTGCCAGCAGGGGAGCGCACCGCGAAGAGACCCAGTACTTC.

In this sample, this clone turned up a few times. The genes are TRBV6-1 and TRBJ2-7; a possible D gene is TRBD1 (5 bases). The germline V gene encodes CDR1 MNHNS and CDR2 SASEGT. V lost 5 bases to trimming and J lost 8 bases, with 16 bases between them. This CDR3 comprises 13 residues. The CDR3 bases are TGTGCCAGCAGTCCGACAGAGCTGTTTCAGCAGTACTTC. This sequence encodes CASSPTELFQQYF.

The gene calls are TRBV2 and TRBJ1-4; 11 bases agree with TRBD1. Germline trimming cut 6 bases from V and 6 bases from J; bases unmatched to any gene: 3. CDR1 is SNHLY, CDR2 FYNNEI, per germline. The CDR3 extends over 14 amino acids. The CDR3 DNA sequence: TGTGCCAGCAGCCAGGACAGGGGGCATGAAAAACTGTTTTTT. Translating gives CASSQDRGHEKLFF.

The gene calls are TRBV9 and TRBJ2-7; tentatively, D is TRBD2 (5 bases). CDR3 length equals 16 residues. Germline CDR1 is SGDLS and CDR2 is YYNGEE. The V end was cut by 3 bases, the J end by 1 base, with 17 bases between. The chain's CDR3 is CASSAPVTSGSYEQYF. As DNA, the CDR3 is TGTGCCAGCAGCGCCCCGGTTACGAGCGGATCCTACGAGCAGTACTTC.

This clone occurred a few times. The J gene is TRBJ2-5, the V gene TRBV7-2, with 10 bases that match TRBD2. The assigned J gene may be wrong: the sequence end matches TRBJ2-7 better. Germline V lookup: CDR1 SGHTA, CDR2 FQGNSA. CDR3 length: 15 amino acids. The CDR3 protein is CASSSLAGEIYEQYF. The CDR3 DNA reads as TGTGCCAGCAGCTCCCTAGCGGGAGAAATATACGAGCAGTACTTC.

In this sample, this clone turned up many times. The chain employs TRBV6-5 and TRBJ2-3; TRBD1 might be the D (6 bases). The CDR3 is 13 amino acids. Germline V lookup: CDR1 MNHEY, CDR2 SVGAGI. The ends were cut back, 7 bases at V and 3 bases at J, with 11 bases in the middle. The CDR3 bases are TGTGCCAGCAAAGGGGGAAGAACAGATACGCAGTATTTT. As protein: CASKGGRTDTQYF.

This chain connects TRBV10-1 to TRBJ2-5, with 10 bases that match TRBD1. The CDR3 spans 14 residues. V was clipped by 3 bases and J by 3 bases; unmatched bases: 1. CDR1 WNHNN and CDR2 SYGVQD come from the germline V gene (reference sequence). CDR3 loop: CASSDGTGEETQYF. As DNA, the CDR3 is TGCGCCAGCAGTGACGGGACAGGGGAAGAGACCCAGTACTTC.

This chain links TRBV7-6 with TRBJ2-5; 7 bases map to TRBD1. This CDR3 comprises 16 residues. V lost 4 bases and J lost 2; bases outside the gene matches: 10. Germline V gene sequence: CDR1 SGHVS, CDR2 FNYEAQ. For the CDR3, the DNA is TGTGCCAGCAGCTCCTGGGACAGCCGGAGGCAAGAGACCCAGTACTTC. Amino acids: CASSSWDSRRQETQYF. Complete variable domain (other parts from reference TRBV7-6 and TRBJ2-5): GAGVSQSPRYKVTKRGQDVALRCDPISGHVSLYWYRQALGQGPEFLTYFNYEAQQDKSGLPNDRFSAERPEGSISTLTIQRTEQRDSAMYRCASSSWDSRRQETQYFGPGTRLLVL.

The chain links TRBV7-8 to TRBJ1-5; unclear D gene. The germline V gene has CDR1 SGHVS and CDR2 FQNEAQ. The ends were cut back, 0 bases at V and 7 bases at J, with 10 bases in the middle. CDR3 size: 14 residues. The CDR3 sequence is CASSLAPPVQPQHF. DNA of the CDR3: TGTGCCAGCAGCTTAGCCCCCCCCGTCCAGCCCCAGCATTTT.

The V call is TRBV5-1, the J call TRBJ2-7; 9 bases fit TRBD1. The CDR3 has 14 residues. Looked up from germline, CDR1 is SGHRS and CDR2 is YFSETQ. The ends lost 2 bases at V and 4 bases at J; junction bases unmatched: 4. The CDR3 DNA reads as TGCGCCAGCAGCTTAGCCGGGACAGGGTACGAGCAGTACTTC. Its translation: CASSLAGTGYEQYF.

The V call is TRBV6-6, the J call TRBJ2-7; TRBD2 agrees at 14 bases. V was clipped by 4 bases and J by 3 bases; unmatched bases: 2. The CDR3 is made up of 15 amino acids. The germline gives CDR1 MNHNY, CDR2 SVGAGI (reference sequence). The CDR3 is CASSLTSGGDYEQYF. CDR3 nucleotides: TGTGCCAGCAGTTTGACTAGCGGGGGGGACTACGAGCAGTACTTC.

This chain's CDR3 is CAIGTSGGTYEQYF. The CDR3 bases are TGTGCCATCGGAACTAGCGGGGGAACCTACGAGCAGTACTTC. The chain links TRBV10-3 to TRBJ2-7; 11 bases are a match to TRBD2. CDR1 and CDR2 from the germline V gene are ENHRY and SYGVKD. Trimming at V came to 8 bases and at J to 2 bases, leaving 5 bases not matched to a gene. The CDR3 covers 14 residues.

CDR3 DNA sequence: TGTGCCAGCAGCGTAGAGGGACTAGCGGGAATGAGCTCCTACAATGAGCAGTTCTTC. It yields the protein CASSVEGLAGMSSYNEQFF. V gene TRBV9 combines with J gene TRBJ2-1; TRBD2 matches 13 bases. The ends lost 0 bases at V and 0 bases at J; junction bases unmatched: 6. CDR1 is SGDLS and CDR2 is YYNGEE in the germline V gene. This CDR3 region has 19 residues. Complete variable domain (other parts from reference TRBV9 and TRBJ2-1): DSGVTQTPKHLITATGQRVTLRCSPRSGDLSVYWYQQSLDQGLQFLIQYYNGEERAKGNILERFSAQQFPDLHSELNLSSLELGDSALYFCASSVEGLAGMSSYNEQFFGPGTRLTVL.

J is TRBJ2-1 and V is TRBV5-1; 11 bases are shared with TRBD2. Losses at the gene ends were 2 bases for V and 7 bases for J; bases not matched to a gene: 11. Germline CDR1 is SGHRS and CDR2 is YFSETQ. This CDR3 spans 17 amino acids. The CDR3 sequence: CASSFSGTSGSRNEQFF. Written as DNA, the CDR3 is TGCGCCAGCAGCTTCTCGGGAACTAGCGGGAGCCGTAATGAGCAGTTCTTC. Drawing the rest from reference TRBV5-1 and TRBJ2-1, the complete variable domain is KAGVTQTPRYLIKTRGQQVTLSCSPISGHRSVSWYQQTPGQGLQFLFEYFSETQRNKGNFPGRFSGRQFSNSRSEMNVSTLELGDSALYLCASSFSGTSGSRNEQFFGPGTRLTVL.